This T cell receptor beta chain is from a study of graft-versus-host responses after intestinal transplantation. The study's findings and limits: Analysis identified GvH clones in recipient marrow, with some appearing first in ileum or blood. An association linked early post-transplant HvG declines with peak circulating GvH clone levels.

This table comes from immunoSEQ multiplex PCR, and its TCRdb copy is limited to in-frame clones, with some not included. The sample has about 130,000 clones, more than 80% seen once; the top ten hold approximately 0.17%. Germline CDR1 LNHDA, CDR2 SQIVND (reference sequence). V was clipped by 3 bases and J by 1 base; unmatched bases: 3. CDR3 length equals 16 residues. A note on this clone: Its antigen is not identified.

This clonotype was obtained from a human donor who received an intestinal transplant. The chain links TRBV19 to TRBJ2-6, with 7 nucleotides matching TRBD2. Sequencing was performed on unstimulated CD4+ T cells sorted from spleen or lymph node cells, taken before intestinal transplant. CDR3 sequence: CASSMGGVSGANVLTF. The DNA for the CDR3 is TGTGCCAGTAGTATGGGGGGGGTATCTGGGGCCAACGTCCTGACTTTC.